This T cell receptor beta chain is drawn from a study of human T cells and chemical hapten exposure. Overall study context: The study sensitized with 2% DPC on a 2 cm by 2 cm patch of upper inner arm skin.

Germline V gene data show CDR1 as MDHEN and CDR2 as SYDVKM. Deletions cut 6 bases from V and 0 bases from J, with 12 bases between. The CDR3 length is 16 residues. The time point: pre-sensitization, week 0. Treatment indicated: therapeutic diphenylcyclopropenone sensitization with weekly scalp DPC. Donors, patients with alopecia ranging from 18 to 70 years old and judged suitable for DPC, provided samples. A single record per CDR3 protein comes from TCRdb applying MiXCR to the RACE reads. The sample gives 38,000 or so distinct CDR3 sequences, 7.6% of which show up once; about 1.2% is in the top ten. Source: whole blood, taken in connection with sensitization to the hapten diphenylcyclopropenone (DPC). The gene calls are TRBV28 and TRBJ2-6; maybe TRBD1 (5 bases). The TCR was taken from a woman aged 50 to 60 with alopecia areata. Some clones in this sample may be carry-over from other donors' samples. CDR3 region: CASSRWGPSGANVLTF. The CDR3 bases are TGTGCCAGCAGCCGCTGGGGCCCCTCTGGGGCCAACGTCCTGACTTTC.